Included here is one T cell receptor (beta chain) sequence, with context. Its target antigen remains unknown. Qualities for individual bases were not recorded, and no much larger clone is one base off. Memory CD4+ T cells, defined as all CD4+ cells other than CD45RA+CCR7+CD95- naive cells, were FACS-sorted on a FACSAria III to a purity of over 95%. Blood from healthy donors came from blood donation centers in Switzerland. Positive selection with CD4 and CD14 magnetic microbeads was used to enrich total CD4+ T cells and monocytes. CD8+, CD14+, CD16+, CD56+, CD19+ and CD25-bright cells were excluded before sorting. In a couple of blood donors, total memory CD4+ T cells were sequenced directly ex vivo to assess in vivo expansion of bacteria-reactive clonotypes. Isolation of peripheral blood mononuclear cells from donor blood was performed with Ficoll-Paque Plus. This sample was taken from a study of human CD4 T cells and Enterobacteriaceae (dated by TCRdb to the early 2020s). Overall results and qualifications from the work: Ex vivo, broadly cross-reactive clonotypes appeared more expanded than specific ones, with about 55% of the 19 and about 60% of the 34 in the top 5%. The reactivity of ex vivo clonotypes was inferred solely by matching the nucleotide sequences of those clonotypes to CFSE-low cultures from the same donors.

Deep-level sequencing, with a detection sensitivity of one cell in 200,000, was applied to the ex vivo total memory CD4+ samples. Genomic DNA was extracted from cell pellets with the QIAamp DNA Micro Kit, and its quantity and purity were checked by spectrophotometry. The immunoSEQ multiplex PCR assay was used to amplify the TCR Vbeta CDR3 regions. The amplicons were sequenced on the Illumina HiSeq platform. The retrieved sequences were 87 nucleotides in length and included the CDR3 region. The published analysis was carried out like this. A clonotype was defined as a unique productive TCR Vbeta nucleotide sequence and was quantified by productive template frequency from ImmunoSEQ Analyzer V3.0. Expanded clonotypes were defined using a threshold set at the top 5th percentile of each repertoire ranked by frequency. Repertoire overlap was calculated as Chao-Jaccard with the R package fossil and was visualized by nonmetric multidimensional scaling with the R package MASS. TCRdb holds this immuneACCESS table with in-frame rearrangements only. Some clones are missing; in checked studies, unresolved V genes explain under half, and the rest has no known cause. V and J calls and clone size follow that table, whereas D and trimming were derived from the DNA. The sample contains under 35,000 clones, approximately 84% of them found a single time. Around 1.7% of the sample rests with the top ten.

The CDR3, from cysteine to phenylalanine, totals 15 residues. The entry retains the CDR3 DNA only, 45 bases that are in frame from base 1. CDR1 and CDR2, per the germline V gene, are MDHEN and SYDVKM. At the junction V is shortened by 3 bases and J by 4 bases; bases outside the gene matches: 6. The chain employs TRBV28 and TRBJ2-3; a stretch of 8 junction bases matches TRBD2. The origin of this receptor is a human donor in good health. The source material was memory CD4+ T cells from blood. This specimen's cell subset or site label, per the study, means: total memory CD4 T cells sorted directly ex vivo, unstimulated. For the CDR3, the sequence is CASSLFGRAADTQYF. The nucleotide sequence reads as follows: TGTGCCAGCAGTTTGTTCGGGAGGGCCGCAGATACGCAGTATTTT.